This T cell receptor (beta chain) was recorded in a study of early T cells in non-severe SARS-CoV-2 infection. Study details: From unsorted whole blood, bulk RNA was sequenced, and the chains remained unpaired.

Study-level points and caveats: VDJdb matching favored anti-spike CD8 responses, missing private and CD4 specificities.

Looked up from germline, CDR1 is SGHKS and CDR2 is YYEKEE (reference sequence). CDR3 length equals 13 residues. Trimming took 0 bases from V and 8 from J, leaving 11 bases between them. Individual cDNA molecules received unique molecular identifiers. TCRdb reprocessed the 5' RACE reads via MiXCR and lists one record per CDR3 protein. The data show tens of thousands of distinct CDR3 sequences, under 8% seen once. The sample holds a few counts of this clonotype. The antigen is not known. The material was whole blood, obtained at baseline. This rearrangement joins TRBV5-5 to TRBJ1-2; no firm D call. This clonotype was sampled from an adult who was a healthcare worker with PCR-confirmed SARS-CoV-2 infection or an uninfected control (not recorded which). CDR3 DNA sequence: TGTGCCAGCAGCTTGGACAAAGAGGGAGGCTACACCTTC. It specifies CASSLDKEGGYTF.